This T cell receptor (beta chain) was sequenced for a study of blood T cell repertoires in COVID-19. Study-level information: Some COVID-19 samples were acute and others convalescent; all came from the United States, Italy and Spain. The analysed material was cDNA or gDNA that came from T cells, B-cell-depleted T cells, or PBMCs.

CDR3 size: 13 residues. Germline loops: CDR1 MDHEN, CDR2 SYDVKM. Unmatched junction bases numbered 3, after V lost 7 bases and J lost 1 base. Clones were read by immunoSEQ multiplex PCR, and TCRdb kept only the in-frame ones, dropping some. The profile shows approximately 69,000 clones, about 70% of them singletons. The V and J genes are TRBV28 and TRBJ1-1; 7 positions agree with TRBD1. Input material: peripheral blood. The source of this sequence is a man in his 60s with acute or convalescent COVID-19. CDR3: CASNDRANTEAFF. In nucleotides, the CDR3 is TGTGCCAGCAACGACAGGGCGAACACTGAAGCTTTCTTT. The full variable domain, in which reference TRBV28 and TRBJ1-1 provide the parts outside the CDR3, is DVKVTQSSRYLVKRTGEKVFLECVQDMDHENMFWYRQDPGLGLRLIYFSYDVKMKEKGDIPEGYSVSREKKERFSLILESASTNQTSMYLCASNDRANTEAFFGQGTRLTVV.